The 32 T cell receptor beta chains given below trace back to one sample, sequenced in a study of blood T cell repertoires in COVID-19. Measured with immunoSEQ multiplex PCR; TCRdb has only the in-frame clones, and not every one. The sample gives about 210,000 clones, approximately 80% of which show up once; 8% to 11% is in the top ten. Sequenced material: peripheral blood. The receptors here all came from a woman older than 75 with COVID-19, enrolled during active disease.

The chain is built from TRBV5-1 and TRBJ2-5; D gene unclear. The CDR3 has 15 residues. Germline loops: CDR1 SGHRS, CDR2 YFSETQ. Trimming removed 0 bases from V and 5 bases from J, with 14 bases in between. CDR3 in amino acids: CASSLVSSRLETQYF. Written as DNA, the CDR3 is TGCGCCAGCAGCTTGGTTAGTAGCCGCCTGGAGACCCAGTACTTC.

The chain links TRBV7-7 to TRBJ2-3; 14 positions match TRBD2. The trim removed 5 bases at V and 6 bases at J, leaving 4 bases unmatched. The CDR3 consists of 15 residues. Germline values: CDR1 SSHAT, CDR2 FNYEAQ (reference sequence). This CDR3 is CASSVGLAGADTQYF. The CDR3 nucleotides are TGTGCCAGCAGCGTGGGACTAGCGGGGGCCGATACGCAGTATTTT.

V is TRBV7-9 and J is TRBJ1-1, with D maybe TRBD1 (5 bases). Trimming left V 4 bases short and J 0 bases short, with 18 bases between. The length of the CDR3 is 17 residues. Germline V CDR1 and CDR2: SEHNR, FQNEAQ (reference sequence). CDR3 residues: CASSSRYGGPLNTEAFF. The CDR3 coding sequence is TGTGCCAGCAGCTCCCGATACGGGGGACCCTTGAACACTGAAGCTTTCTTT.

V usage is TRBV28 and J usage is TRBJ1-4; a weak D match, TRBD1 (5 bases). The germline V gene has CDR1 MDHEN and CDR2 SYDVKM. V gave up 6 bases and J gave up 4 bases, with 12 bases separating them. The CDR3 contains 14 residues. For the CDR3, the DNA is TGTGCCAGCAGCCAGCAAGGGGTTAATGAAAAACTGTTTTTT. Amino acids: CASSQQGVNEKLFF.

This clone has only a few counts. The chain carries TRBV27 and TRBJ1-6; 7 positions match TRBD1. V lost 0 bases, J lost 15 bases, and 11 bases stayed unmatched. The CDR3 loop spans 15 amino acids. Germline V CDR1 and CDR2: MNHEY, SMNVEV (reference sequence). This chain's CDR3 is CASSLSRDSLGFLHF. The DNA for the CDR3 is TGTGCCAGCAGTTTATCCCGGGACAGTCTAGGATTCCTCCACTTT.

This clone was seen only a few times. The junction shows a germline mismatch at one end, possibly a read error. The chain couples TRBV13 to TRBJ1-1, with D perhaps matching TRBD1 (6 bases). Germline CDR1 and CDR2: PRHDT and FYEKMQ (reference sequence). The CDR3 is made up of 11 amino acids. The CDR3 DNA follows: TGTGCCAGCAGCTCCGGGGTTGGGGGCCTTTTT. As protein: CASSSGVGGLF.

DNA of the CDR3: TGTGCCAGCAGTCCCCGCGGACAGGGACCCGAAAAACTGTTTTTT. Its protein is CASSPRGQGPEKLFF. This rearrangement joins TRBV28 to TRBJ1-4; 8 bases align to TRBD1. The ends lost 5 bases at V and 8 bases at J; junction bases unmatched: 10. Germline CDR1 MDHEN, CDR2 SYDVKM. The CDR3 spans 15 residues. Full variable domain (missing parts from reference TRBV28 and TRBJ1-4): DVKVTQSSRYLVKRTGEKVFLECVQDMDHENMFWYRQDPGLGLRLIYFSYDVKMKEKGDIPEGYSVSREKKERFSLILESASTNQTSMYLCASSPRGQGPEKLFFGSGTQLSVL.

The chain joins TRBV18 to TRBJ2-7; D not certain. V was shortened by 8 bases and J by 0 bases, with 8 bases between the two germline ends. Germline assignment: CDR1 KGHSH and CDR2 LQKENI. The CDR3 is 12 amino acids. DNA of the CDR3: TGTGCCAGCGCTCTATTCTCCTACGAGCAGTACTTC. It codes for CASALFSYEQYF. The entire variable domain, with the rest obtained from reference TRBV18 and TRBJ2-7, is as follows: NAGVMQNPRHLVRRRGQEARLRCSPMKGHSHVYWYRQLPEEGLKFMVYLQKENIIDESGMPKERFSAEFPKEGPSILRIQQVVRGDSAAYFCASALFSYEQYFGPGTRLTVT.

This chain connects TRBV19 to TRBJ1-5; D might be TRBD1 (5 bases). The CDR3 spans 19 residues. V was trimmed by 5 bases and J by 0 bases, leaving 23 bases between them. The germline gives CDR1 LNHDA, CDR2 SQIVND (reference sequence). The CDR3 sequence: CASSPRGTAPSYSNQPQHF. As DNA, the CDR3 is TGTGCCAGTAGTCCCCGGGGGACGGCCCCCTCTTATAGCAATCAGCCCCAGCATTTT.

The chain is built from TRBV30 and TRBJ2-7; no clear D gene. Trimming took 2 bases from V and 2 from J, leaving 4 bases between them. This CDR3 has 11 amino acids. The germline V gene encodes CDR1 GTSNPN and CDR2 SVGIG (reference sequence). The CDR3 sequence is CAWSSAYEQYF. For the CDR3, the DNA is TGTGCCTGGAGTTCAGCCTACGAGCAGTACTTC.

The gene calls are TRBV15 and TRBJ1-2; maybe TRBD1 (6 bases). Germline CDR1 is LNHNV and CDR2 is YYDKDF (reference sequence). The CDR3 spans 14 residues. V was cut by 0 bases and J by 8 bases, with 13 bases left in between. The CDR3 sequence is CATSRDTGTRGYTF. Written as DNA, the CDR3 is TGTGCCACCAGCAGAGATACAGGGACGCGAGGCTACACCTTC.

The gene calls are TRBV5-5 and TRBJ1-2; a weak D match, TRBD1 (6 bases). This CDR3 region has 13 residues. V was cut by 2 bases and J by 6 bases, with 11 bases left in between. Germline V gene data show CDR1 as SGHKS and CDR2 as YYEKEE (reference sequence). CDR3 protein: CASSFGTLNGYTF. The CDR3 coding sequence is TGTGCCAGCAGCTTTGGGACACTTAATGGCTACACCTTC.

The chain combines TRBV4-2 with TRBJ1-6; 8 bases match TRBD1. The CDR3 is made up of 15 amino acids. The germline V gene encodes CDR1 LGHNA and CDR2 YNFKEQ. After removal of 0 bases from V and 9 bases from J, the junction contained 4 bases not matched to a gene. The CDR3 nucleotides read TGTGCCAGCAGCCAAGAAGGACAGGGACGTTCACCCCTCCACTTT. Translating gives CASSQEGQGRSPLHF.

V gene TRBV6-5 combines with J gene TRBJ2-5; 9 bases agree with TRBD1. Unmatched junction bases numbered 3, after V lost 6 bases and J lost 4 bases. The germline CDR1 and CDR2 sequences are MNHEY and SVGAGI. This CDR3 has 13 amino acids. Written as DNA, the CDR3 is TGTGCCAGCAGGGGACAGGGTAGAGAGACCCAGTACTTC. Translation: CASRGQGRETQYF.

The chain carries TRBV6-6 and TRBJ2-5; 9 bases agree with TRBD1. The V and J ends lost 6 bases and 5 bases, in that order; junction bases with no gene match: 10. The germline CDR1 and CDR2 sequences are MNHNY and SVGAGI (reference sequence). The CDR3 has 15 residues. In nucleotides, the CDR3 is TGTGCCAGCAGCTATCCACAGGGGGCCATCGAGACCCAGTACTTC. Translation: CASSYPQGAIETQYF.

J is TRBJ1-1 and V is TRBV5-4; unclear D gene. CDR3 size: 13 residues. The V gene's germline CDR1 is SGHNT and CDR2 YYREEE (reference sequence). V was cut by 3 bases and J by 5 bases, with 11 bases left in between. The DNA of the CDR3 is TGTGCCAGCAGCTCGGTCCCCGTAACTGAAGCTTTCTTT. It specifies CASSSVPVTEAFF.

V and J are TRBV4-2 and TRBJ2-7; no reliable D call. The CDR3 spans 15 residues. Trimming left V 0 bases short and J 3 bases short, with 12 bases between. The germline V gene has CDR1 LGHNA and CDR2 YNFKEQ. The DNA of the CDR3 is TGTGCCAGCAGCCAAGATCGAGCGACCTTCTACGAGCAGTACTTC. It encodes CASSQDRATFYEQYF.

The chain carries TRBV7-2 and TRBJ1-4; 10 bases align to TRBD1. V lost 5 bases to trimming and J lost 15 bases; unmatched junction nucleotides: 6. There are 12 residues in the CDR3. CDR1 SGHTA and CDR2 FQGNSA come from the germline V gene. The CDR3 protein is CASSRAGTGVFF. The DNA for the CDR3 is TGTGCCAGCAGCAGGGCCGGGACAGGGGTGTTTTTT. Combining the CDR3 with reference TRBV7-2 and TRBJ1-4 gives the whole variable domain GAGVSQSPSNKVTEKGKDVELRCDPISGHTALYWYRQSLGQGLEFLIYFQGNSAPDKSGLPSDRFSAERTGGSVSTLTIQRTQQEDSAVYLCASSRAGTGVFFGSGTQLSVL.

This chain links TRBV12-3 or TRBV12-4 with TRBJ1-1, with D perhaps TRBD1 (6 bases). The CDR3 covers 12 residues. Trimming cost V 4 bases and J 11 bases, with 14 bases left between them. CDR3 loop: CASSYIQGMAFF. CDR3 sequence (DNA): TGTGCCAGCAGTTATATACAGGGTATGGCTTTCTTT.

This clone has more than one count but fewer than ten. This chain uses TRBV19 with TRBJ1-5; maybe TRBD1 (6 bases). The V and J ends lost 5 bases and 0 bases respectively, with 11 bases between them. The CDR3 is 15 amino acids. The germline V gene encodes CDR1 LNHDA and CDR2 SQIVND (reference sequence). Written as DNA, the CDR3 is TGTGCCAGTAGTCTCGGGACAAATAGCAATCAGCCCCAGCATTTT. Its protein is CASSLGTNSNQPQHF.

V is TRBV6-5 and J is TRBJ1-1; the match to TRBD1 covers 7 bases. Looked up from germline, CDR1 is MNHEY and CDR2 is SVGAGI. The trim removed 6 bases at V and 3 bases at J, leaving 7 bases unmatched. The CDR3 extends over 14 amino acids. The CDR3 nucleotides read TGTGCCAGCAGGGTTGACAGGGAGTACACTGAAGCTTTCTTT. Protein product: CASRVDREYTEAFF.

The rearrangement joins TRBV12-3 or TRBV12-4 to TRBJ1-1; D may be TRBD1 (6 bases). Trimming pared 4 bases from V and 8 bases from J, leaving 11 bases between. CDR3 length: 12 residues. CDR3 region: CASSWGPIEAFF. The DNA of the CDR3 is TGTGCCAGCAGTTGGGGGCCCATCGAAGCTTTCTTT.

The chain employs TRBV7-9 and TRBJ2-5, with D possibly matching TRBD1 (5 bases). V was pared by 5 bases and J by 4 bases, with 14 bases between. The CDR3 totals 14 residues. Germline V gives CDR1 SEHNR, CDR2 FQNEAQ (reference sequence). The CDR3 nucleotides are TGTGCCAGCAGCCCCTCAAAAAGGGGAGAGACCCAGTACTTC. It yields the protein CASSPSKRGETQYF.

This CDR3 is CASSPIAGVSYNEQFF. The CDR3 nucleotides are TGTGCCAGCAGCCCTATAGCGGGGGTCTCCTACAATGAGCAGTTCTTC. The rearrangement links TRBV11-2 to TRBJ2-1; TRBD2 agrees at 9 bases. This CDR3 spans 16 amino acids. Germline CDR1 reads SGHAT; CDR2 reads FQNNGV. After removal of 5 bases from V and 0 bases from J, the junction contained 5 bases not matched to a gene.

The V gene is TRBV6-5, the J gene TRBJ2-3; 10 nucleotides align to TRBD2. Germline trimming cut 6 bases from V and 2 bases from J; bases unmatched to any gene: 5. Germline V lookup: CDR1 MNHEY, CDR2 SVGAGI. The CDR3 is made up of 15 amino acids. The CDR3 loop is CASRLGLAATDTQYF. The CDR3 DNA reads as TGTGCCAGCAGACTTGGACTAGCGGCCACAGATACGCAGTATTTT.

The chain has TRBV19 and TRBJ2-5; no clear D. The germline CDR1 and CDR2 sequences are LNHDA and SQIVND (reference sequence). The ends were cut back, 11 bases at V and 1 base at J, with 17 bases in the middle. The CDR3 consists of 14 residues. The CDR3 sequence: CASKEQYAQETQYF. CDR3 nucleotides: TGTGCCTCCAAAGAACAGTATGCCCAAGAGACCCAGTACTTC.

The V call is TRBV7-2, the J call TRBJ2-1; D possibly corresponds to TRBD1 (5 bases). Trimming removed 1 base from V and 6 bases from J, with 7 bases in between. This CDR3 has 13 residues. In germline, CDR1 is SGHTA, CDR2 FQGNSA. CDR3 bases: TGTGCCAGCAGCTTAGTAGGGGTCAATGAGCAGTTCTTC. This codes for CASSLVGVNEQFF.

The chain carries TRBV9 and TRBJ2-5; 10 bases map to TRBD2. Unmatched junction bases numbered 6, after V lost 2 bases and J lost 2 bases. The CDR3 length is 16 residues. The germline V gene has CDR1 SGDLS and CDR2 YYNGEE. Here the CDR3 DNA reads TGTGCCAGCAGCGTTGGGCTAGCGGGGGCTCAAGAGACCCAGTACTTC. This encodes CASSVGLAGAQETQYF. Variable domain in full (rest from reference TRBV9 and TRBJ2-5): DSGVTQTPKHLITATGQRVTLRCSPRSGDLSVYWYQQSLDQGLQFLIQYYNGEERAKGNILERFSAQQFPDLHSELNLSSLELGDSALYFCASSVGLAGAQETQYFGPGTRLLVL.

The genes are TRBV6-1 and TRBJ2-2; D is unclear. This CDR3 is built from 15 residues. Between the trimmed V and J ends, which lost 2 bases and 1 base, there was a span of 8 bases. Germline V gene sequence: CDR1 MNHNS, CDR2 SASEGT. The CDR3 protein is CASSEKQRNTGELFF. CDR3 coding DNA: TGTGCCAGCAGTGAAAAACAGAGGAACACCGGGGAGCTGTTTTTT.

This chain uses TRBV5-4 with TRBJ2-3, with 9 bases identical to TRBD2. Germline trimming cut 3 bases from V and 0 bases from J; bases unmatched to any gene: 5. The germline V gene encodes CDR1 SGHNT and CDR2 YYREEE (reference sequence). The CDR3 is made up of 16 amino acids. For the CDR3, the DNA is TGTGCCAGCAGCTCCCCTGCGGGGGGGAGCACAGATACGCAGTATTTT. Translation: CASSSPAGGSTDTQYF.

The CDR3 DNA sequence: TGTGCCAGCAGTTTCCTCGGGACAGTAGCTTTCTTT. It encodes CASSFLGTVAFF. V is TRBV27 and J is TRBJ1-1, with 7 bases aligning to TRBD1. The germline CDR1 and CDR2 sequences are MNHEY and SMNVEV (reference sequence). This CDR3 is 12 amino acids long. V trimming: 3 bases; J trimming: 10 bases; junction bases outside the gene matches: 5.

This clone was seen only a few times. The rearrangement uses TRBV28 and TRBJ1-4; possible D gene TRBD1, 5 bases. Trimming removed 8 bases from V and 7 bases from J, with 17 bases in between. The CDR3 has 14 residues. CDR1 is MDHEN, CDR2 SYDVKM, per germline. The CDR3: CASVSQGLGEKLFF. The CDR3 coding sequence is TGTGCCAGCGTATCCCAGGGATTAGGTGAAAAACTGTTTTTT.